This T cell receptor beta chain stems from a study of radiotherapy plus CTLA-4 blockade in lung cancer. Germline V lookup: CDR1 MNHNY, CDR2 SVGAGI (reference sequence). The CDR3 runs 14 residues. V was trimmed by 0 bases and J by 8 bases, leaving 11 bases between them. The table came from immunoSEQ multiplex PCR; TCRdb's copy has only in-frame clones and leaves some out. The table shows approximately 99,000 clones, with 70% to 90% occurring only once. Sample: peripheral blood, taken from a patient treated with radiotherapy plus ipilimumab. The sequence came from a human donor with non-small cell lung cancer that progressed on radiotherapy plus ipilimumab. The chain has TRBV6-6 and TRBJ2-1, with D unclear. The DNA of the CDR3 is TGTGCCAGCAGTTACTCCTTTAAAGCGCATGAGCAGTTCTTC. It translates to CASSYSFKAHEQFF.